This T cell receptor (beta chain) derives from a study of CD8 T cells in Susac syndrome. As for the study in general: Patients with Susac syndrome were therapy-naive, on corticosteroids, or on intravenous immunoglobulin alone at the time that blood was drawn.

RNA, at about 0.45 to 1 ug, was reverse transcribed with random hexamers. Using its own MiXCR run on the immunoSEQ multiplex PCR reads, TCRdb lists one record per CDR3 protein. The sample shows roughly 200,000 distinct CDR3 sequences, 90% to 95% of them seen only once. V gave up 5 bases and J gave up 5 bases; unmatched junction bases: 12. This CDR3 region has 16 residues. Germline CDR1 reads SGHTA; CDR2 reads FQGTGA. The chain uses TRBV7-3 and TRBJ2-7, with TRBD2 matching over 10 bases. Sequenced material: CD4+ T cells from PBMCs. This receptor was obtained from a human donor with Susac syndrome. CDR3 in DNA: TGTGCCAGCAGCCAATTCGTAGCGGGGGGACTTCACGAGCAGTACTTC. Protein product: CASSQFVAGGLHEQYF.